The 23 T cell receptor beta chains below were found in one sample sequenced in a study of blood T cells in healthy people across ages. Alongside a J-beta primer mix, a sample-barcoded 5' primer served in a second PCR lasting about 7 to 11 cycles. Via MiXCR, TCRdb re-called the 5' RACE reads, giving one row per CDR3 protein. The sample lists about 800,000 distinct CDR3 sequences; 58% were seen once. Sequenced material: blood. The source of these receptors is a man younger than 45 in good health.

This clonotype has only a few counts. The chain carries TRBV28 and TRBJ1-5, with TRBD1 matching 7 bases. The germline V gene encodes CDR1 MDHEN and CDR2 SYDVKM. V shed 5 bases and J 4 bases; nucleotides not matched to a gene: 5. This CDR3 region has 14 residues. Here the CDR3 reads CASSLGQLNQPQHF. The CDR3 DNA reads as TGTGCCAGCAGTCTGGGACAGTTGAATCAGCCCCAGCATTTT.

The chain carries TRBV20-1 and TRBJ1-2, with unresolved D. Looked up from germline, CDR1 is DFQATT and CDR2 is SNEGSKA (reference sequence). The CDR3 is 14 residues long. Trimming cost V 0 bases and J 4 bases, with 12 bases left between them. The DNA of the CDR3 is TGCAGTGCTAGAGATTCCCGTACCTCCTATGGCTACACCTTC. This encodes CSARDSRTSYGYTF.

The chain combines TRBV10-3 with TRBJ2-7, with 9 positions matching TRBD2. V lost 4 bases, J lost 7 bases, and 11 bases stayed unmatched. Germline V gives CDR1 ENHRY, CDR2 SYGVKD. CDR3 size: 15 residues. The CDR3 protein is CAISVQRGVNNEQYF. CDR3 sequence (DNA): TGTGCCATCAGTGTTCAGCGGGGGGTTAACAATGAGCAGTACTTC.

This clonotype turned up a few times. The chain has TRBV4-3 and TRBJ1-4; D uncertain. The V gene's germline CDR1 is LGHNA and CDR2 YSLEER. The CDR3 runs to 18 residues. V lost 3 bases, J lost 0 bases, and 17 bases lay in between. CDR3 residues: CASSQDRTWATTNEKLFF. Written as DNA, the CDR3 is TGCGCCAGCAGCCAGGACCGAACTTGGGCAACAACTAATGAAAAACTGTTTTTT.

The chain joins TRBV10-3 to TRBJ2-1, with 11 nucleotides matching TRBD2. The CDR3 is made up of 14 amino acids. The junction had 9 bases not matched to a gene; V was cut back by 8 bases and J by 9 bases. Germline V gene data show CDR1 as ENHRY and CDR2 as SYGVKD. The CDR3 DNA reads as TGTGCCATCGGACCGGGACTAGCGGTGCCTGAGCAGTTCTTC. Translated: CAIGPGLAVPEQFF.

This sequence joins TRBV5-1 and TRBJ1-1; tentatively, D is TRBD1 (5 bases). V was shortened by 6 bases and J by 1 base, with 13 bases between the two germline ends. This CDR3 contains 14 residues. Per the germline V gene, CDR1 is SGHRS and CDR2 is YFSETQ. DNA for the CDR3: TGCGCCAGCATGGTCGGCCAGGGGAACACTGAAGCTTTCTTT. It translates to CASMVGQGNTEAFF.

The rearrangement uses TRBV29-1 and TRBJ2-3, with 8 bases lining up with TRBD2. The junction had 3 bases not matched to a gene; V was cut back by 1 base and J by 3 bases. The CDR3 runs to 14 residues. Germline V gene lookup returns CDR1 SQVTM and CDR2 ANQGSEA. This chain's CDR3 is CSVEGPGGTDTQYF. In DNA, the CDR3 is TGCAGCGTTGAAGGGCCGGGGGGGACAGATACGCAGTATTTT.

This sequence joins TRBV9 and TRBJ2-5, with D tentatively TRBD1 or TRBD2 (5 bases each). Between the trimmed V and J ends, which lost 6 bases and 11 bases, there was a span of 26 bases. The CDR3 length is 15 residues. Germline CDR1 and CDR2: SGDLS and YYNGEE. This CDR3 reads CASNLGGLNYNEQYF. The CDR3 nucleotides read TGTGCCAGCAACCTTGGGGGTTTAAACTACAATGAGCAGTACTTC.

This clonotype was seen ten or more times. This chain joins TRBV7-9 and TRBJ2-3, with 7 bases identical to TRBD1. The V segment lost 5 bases and the J segment 6 bases; nucleotides outside the gene matches: 11. Germline V gives CDR1 SEHNR, CDR2 FQNEAQ (reference sequence). CDR3 length: 15 residues. In nucleotides, the CDR3 is TGTGCCAGCAGCCACCTTCAGGGGGAAGATGATACGCAGTATTTT. Amino acids: CASSHLQGEDDTQYF.

This clonotype was counted a few times. The chain uses TRBV9 and TRBJ2-7; D is undetermined. Germline assignment: CDR1 SGDLS and CDR2 YYNGEE. V lost 2 bases to trimming and J lost 0 bases, with 9 bases between them. The CDR3 length is 14 residues. The CDR3 bases are TGTGCCAGCAGCGTCGACCTGACCTCCTACGAGCAGTACTTC. Encoded protein: CASSVDLTSYEQYF.

The chain recombines TRBV5-1 with TRBJ2-7, with 12 bases matching TRBD2. The J call is doubtful: the DNA matches TRBJ2-1 better. This CDR3 region has 15 residues. Per the germline V gene, CDR1 is SGHRS and CDR2 is YFSETQ. CDR3 nucleotides: TGCGCCAGCAGCTTAACTAGCGGGAGGCGCGATGAGCAGTTCTTC. Protein: CASSLTSGRRDEQFF.

The chain has TRBV20-1 and TRBJ2-1; 9 positions agree with TRBD2. Trimming at V came to 3 bases and at J to 4 bases, leaving 16 bases not matched to a gene. CDR1 DFQATT and CDR2 SNEGSKA come from the germline V gene (reference sequence). The CDR3 is made up of 18 amino acids. CDR3 bases: TGCAGTGCTAGCTCATTCAGCGGGAGGTCGTTACTTTACAATGAGCAGTTCTTC. Translated: CSASSFSGRSLLYNEQFF.

The chain has TRBV4-3 and TRBJ2-7; TRBD2 might be the D (6 bases). Per germline, CDR1 LGHNA and CDR2 YSLEER. V gave up 2 bases and J gave up 2 bases, with 16 bases separating them. The CDR3 length is 16 residues. CDR3 bases: TGCGCCAGCAGCCAATCTCGGGGACTCCGAACCTACGAGCAGTACTTC. Protein sequence: CASSQSRGLRTYEQYF.

The rearrangement joins TRBV10-3 to TRBJ2-5; TRBD1 aligns across 7 bases. Unmatched junction bases numbered 9, after V lost 11 bases and J lost 3 bases. Germline V CDR1 and CDR2: ENHRY, SYGVKD. This CDR3 region has 13 residues. This chain's CDR3 is CAVNRGREETQYF. The CDR3 DNA reads TGTGCCGTGAACAGGGGAAGAGAAGAGACCCAGTACTTC.

The chain links TRBV4-3 to TRBJ1-1; no clear D. This CDR3 is built from 13 residues. Deletions cut 3 bases from V and 3 bases from J, with 8 bases between. Germline V gives CDR1 LGHNA, CDR2 YSLEER. CDR3 coding DNA: TGCGCCAGCAGCCACAGAGAGGACACTGAAGCTTTCTTT. It yields the protein CASSHREDTEAFF.

The chain couples TRBV5-6 to TRBJ1-1; D not certain. Trimming pared 3 bases from V and 4 bases from J, leaving 10 bases between. The CDR3 runs 13 residues. The germline V gene has CDR1 SGHDT and CDR2 YYEEEE. This CDR3 reads CASSSGGSTEAFF. The DNA for the CDR3 is TGTGCCAGCAGCTCGGGCGGGAGCACTGAAGCTTTCTTT. The variable domain in full, completed from reference TRBV5-6 and TRBJ1-1, reads DAGVTQSPTHLIKTRGQQVTLRCSPKSGHDTVSWYQQALGQGPQFIFQYYEEEERQRGNFPDRFSGHQFPNYSSELNVNALLLGDSALYLCASSSGGSTEAFFGQGTRLTVV.

The rearrangement joins TRBV6-2 or TRBV6-3 to TRBJ2-1, with a weak D call TRBD2 (6 bases). The CDR3 covers 13 residues. The V gene lost 6 bases and the J gene lost 6 bases, with 12 bases spanning the gap. Per the germline V gene, CDR1 is MNHEY and CDR2 is SVGEGT. CDR3 in DNA: TGTGCCAGCAGGCGGGACTTGGCCAATGAGCAGTTCTTC. Its translation is CASRRDLANEQFF.

The rearrangement joins TRBV29-1 to TRBJ1-4; D is unresolved. The CDR3 spans 13 residues. Germline values: CDR1 SQVTM, CDR2 ANQGSEA. V shed 6 bases and J shed 7 bases, with 15 bases lying between them. CDR3 sequence: CSVTGVVGEKLFF. The CDR3 region has the DNA TGCAGCGTGACTGGGGTGGTCGGTGAAAAACTGTTTTTT.

This clonotype appeared a few times. V is TRBV29-1 and J is TRBJ2-4; D may correspond to TRBD1 or TRBD2 (6 bases each). The tail of the sequence fits TRBJ2-7 better, so the J call may be wrong. The CDR3 sequence is 12 residues long. Germline V gene sequence: CDR1 SQVTM, CDR2 ANQGSEA. CDR3 sequence reads: CSSRGSGDEQYF. In DNA form, the CDR3 reads TGCAGCTCAAGGGGGTCGGGGGACGAGCAGTACTTC.

This clonotype was seen once. The V call is TRBV5-5, the J call TRBJ2-5, with 12 bases that match TRBD2. The J call is in doubt because the DNA end fits TRBJ2-7 better. The CDR3 totals 16 residues. The germline CDR1 and CDR2 sequences are SGHKS and YYEKEE (reference sequence). The CDR3 spells CASSLGLAGNLYEQYF. The CDR3 DNA follows: TGTGCCAGCAGCCTCGGACTAGCGGGGAACCTATACGAGCAGTACTTC.

The table lists this clonotype with a count of one. The V call is TRBV7-2, the J call TRBJ2-1; D not resolved. Gene TRBJ2-7 matches the end of the DNA better, so the J call may be wrong. The length of the CDR3 is 13 residues. The germline CDR1 and CDR2 sequences are SGHTA and FQGNSA. CDR3 in amino acids: CASSSQEGNEQYF. For the CDR3, the DNA is TGTGCCAGCAGCTCGCAGGAAGGAAATGAGCAGTACTTC.

The CDR3 coding sequence is TGCAGTGCTAGAATTCTAGCGGGAGTCCCCATCAATGAGCAGTTCTTC. This sequence encodes CSARILAGVPINEQFF. This chain links TRBV20-1 with TRBJ2-1, with 10 bases identical to TRBD2. V shed 2 bases, J shed 6 bases, and the junction held 10 bases outside the gene matches. CDR3 length: 16 residues. Germline lookup yields CDR1 DFQATT and CDR2 SNEGSKA (reference sequence).

This clonotype was recorded once. The chain couples TRBV18 to TRBJ1-4, with no clear D. The CDR3 spans 12 residues. Trimming removed 5 bases at V and 8 bases at J, with 9 bases between. Germline V lookup: CDR1 KGHSH, CDR2 LQKENI. The CDR3 loop is CASSSNGEKLFF. CDR3 bases: TGTGCCAGCTCATCCAATGGAGAAAAACTGTTTTTT.